Listed below are T cell receptor beta chains from one sample, sequenced in a study of cytomegalovirus exposure and HLA in healthy donors. Only in-frame clones appear in the TCRdb table, and some are missing; sequencing was by immunoSEQ multiplex PCR. The sample has approximately 75,000 clones; over 50% are singletons. Input material: PBMCs. Receptors originate from a man aged 40-49 years in good health and CMV-seropositive. Each CDR3 is given with its conserved first and last residue. Fields, in order: V gene, D gene, clone size, J gene, CDR3 protein, CDR3 DNA. The D gene is left open where the match is weak. Not every row has a clone size; where given, it reads once, few, many or a size class.

TRBV15	-	-	TRBJ1-4	CATRQGTGEKLFF	TGTGCCACCAGACAGGGAACGGGCGAAAAACTGTTTTTT
TRBV7-7	TRBD2	-	TRBJ2-3	CASSTDSGGTQYF	TGTGCTAGCAGCACCGATAGCGGGGGGACGCAGTATTTT
TRBV10-3	-	few	TRBJ1-1	CAISEAGRAFF	TGTGCCATCAGTGAGGCAGGAAGAGCTTTCTTT
TRBV4-1	TRBD1	-	TRBJ2-1	CASSRGPSGTGINEQFF	TGCGCCAGCAGCCGAGGACCCTCCGGGACAGGGATCAATGAGCAGTTCTTC
TRBV11-3	-	few	TRBJ1-1	CASSLSGRWGSVNTEAFF	TGTGCCAGCAGCTTAAGTGGGAGGTGGGGCTCGGTGAACACTGAAGCTTTCTTT
TRBV5-1	TRBD1	-	TRBJ2-5	CASSLGPGQGAVETQYF	TGCGCCAGCAGCTTGGGGCCGGGACAGGGGGCAGTTGAGACCCAGTACTTC
TRBV28	-	-	TRBJ1-5	CASSPGEISNQPQHF	TGTGCCAGCAGCCCCGGGGAGATAAGCAATCAGCCCCAGCATTTT
TRBV13	TRBD1	-	TRBJ2-7	CASSPQGGTGRYEQYF	TGTGCCAGCAGCCCCCAGGGCGGGACAGGGCGCTACGAGCAGTACTTC
TRBV29-1	TRBD2	-	TRBJ2-3	CSVTSGGAVSTDTQYF	TGCAGCGTGACTAGCGGGGGGGCGGTTAGCACAGATACGCAGTATTTT
TRBV29-1	-	-	TRBJ1-5	CSVETAANQPQHF	TGCAGCGTTGAGACAGCCGCTAATCAGCCCCAGCATTTT
TRBV28	-	-	TRBJ1-2	CASSFVTDYGYTF	TGTGCCAGCAGTTTTGTTACAGACTATGGCTACACCTTC
TRBV7-9	-	-	TRBJ1-6	CSSSQGDSPLHF	TGTTCCAGCTCACAGGGCGATTCACCCCTCCACTTT
TRBV2	-	-	TRBJ1-1	CASSPKQGGTEAFF	TGTGCCAGCAGCCCTAAGCAGGGTGGCACTGAAGCTTTCTTT
TRBV2	-	-	TRBJ2-7	CASGYLNFSYEQYF	TGTGCCAGCGGTTATTTGAACTTTTCCTACGAGCAGTACTTC
TRBV10-3	TRBD2	-	TRBJ2-5	CAISDAGEETQYF	TGTGCCATCAGTGACGCGGGGGAAGAGACCCAGTACTTC
TRBV5-8	TRBD1	-	TRBJ1-1	CASSLRTGANTEAFF	TGTGCCAGCAGCCTGAGGACAGGGGCGAACACTGAAGCTTTCTTT
TRBV30	-	-	TRBJ1-4	CAWNIRRSNEKLFF	TGTGCCTGGAATATCCGTCGTTCCAATGAAAAACTGTTTTTT
TRBV11-3	-	-	TRBJ1-4	CASSLDSGVGEKLFF	TGTGCCAGCAGCTTGGACAGTGGGGTCGGTGAAAAACTGTTTTTT
TRBV7-2	TRBD2	-	TRBJ2-5	CASRERGGPQKTQYF	TGTGCCAGCAGGGAGCGGGGGGGCCCCCAAAAGACCCAGTACTTC
TRBV6-5	-	-	TRBJ1-6	CATGGGGNSPLHF	TGTGCCACAGGAGGGGGAGGGAATTCACCCCTCCACTTT
TRBV18	TRBD1	few	TRBJ2-1	CASSPTGGGGNEQFF	TGTGCCAGCTCGCCGACAGGGGGCGGGGGCAATGAGCAGTTCTTC
TRBV18	-	-	TRBJ2-3	CASSPIVLAGTDTQYF	TGTGCCAGCTCACCAATCGTTTTGGCGGGCACAGATACGCAGTATTTT
TRBV10-3	-	-	TRBJ1-5	CAISDGQKQQPQHF	TGTGCCATCAGTGACGGACAGAAGCAACAGCCCCAGCATTTT
TRBV7-9	-	-	TRBJ1-1	CASSPNRGMGTEAFF	TGTGCCAGCAGCCCCAACCGGGGGATGGGCACTGAAGCTTTCTTT
TRBV28	TRBD1	-	TRBJ2-5	CASRPTGGAKTQYF	TGTGCCAGCAGACCGACAGGGGGCGCAAAGACCCAGTACTTC
TRBV5-4	TRBD1	-	TRBJ2-5	CASSLGTEETQYF	TGTGCCAGCAGCTTAGGGACAGAAGAGACCCAGTACTTC
TRBV4-2	-	-	TRBJ1-4	CASSQAGPNEKLFF	TGTGCCAGCAGCCAAGCTGGCCCTAATGAAAAACTGTTTTTT